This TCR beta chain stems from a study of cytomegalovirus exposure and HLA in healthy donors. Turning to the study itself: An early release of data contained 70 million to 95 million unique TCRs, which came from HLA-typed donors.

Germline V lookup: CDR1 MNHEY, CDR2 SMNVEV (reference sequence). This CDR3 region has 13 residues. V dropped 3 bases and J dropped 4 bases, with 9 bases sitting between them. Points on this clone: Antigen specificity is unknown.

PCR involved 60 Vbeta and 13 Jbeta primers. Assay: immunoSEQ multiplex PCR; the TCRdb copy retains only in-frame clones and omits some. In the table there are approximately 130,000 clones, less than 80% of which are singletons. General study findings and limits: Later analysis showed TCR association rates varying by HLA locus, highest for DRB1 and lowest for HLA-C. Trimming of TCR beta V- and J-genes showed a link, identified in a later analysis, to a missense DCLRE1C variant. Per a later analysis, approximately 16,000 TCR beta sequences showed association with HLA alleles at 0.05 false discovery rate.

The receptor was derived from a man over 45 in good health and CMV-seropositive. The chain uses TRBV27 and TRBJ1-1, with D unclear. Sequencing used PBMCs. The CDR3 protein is CASSFRGSTEAFF. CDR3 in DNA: TGTGCCAGCAGTTTTCGAGGGTCCACTGAAGCTTTCTTT.